These 16 T cell receptor beta chains were sequenced from one sample in a study of shared clonotypes between healthy human individuals. The protocol was immunoSEQ multiplex PCR, while the TCRdb copy is restricted to in-frame clones and leaves out a portion. The data hold 90,000 to 100,000 clones, with roughly half observed a single time. Material: PBMCs. The receptors here all came from a woman in her forties in good health. Some clones in this sample may be carry-over from other donors' samples.

This clone was detected a few times. The chain carries TRBV18 and TRBJ1-1; 7 bases map to TRBD1. The ends lost 3 bases at V and 2 bases at J; junction bases unmatched: 3. Germline V gene data show CDR1 as KGHSH and CDR2 as LQKENI. CDR3 size: 14 residues. In nucleotides, the CDR3 is TGTGCCAGCTCACCCCGGGACAGCAACACTGAAGCTTTCTTT. Its translation is CASSPRDSNTEAFF.

This clone was observed a few times. The chain has TRBV6-1 and TRBJ1-1; D is unclear. The CDR3 totals 13 residues. Germline CDR1 reads MNHNS; CDR2 reads SASEGT. V was clipped by 7 bases and J by 11 bases, with 20 bases between them. CDR3 DNA: TGTGCCAGCACTGATTCAGGATACACTGGGGCTTTCTTT. Translated: CASTDSGYTGAFF.

In its sample, this clone was seen once. The genes are TRBV30 and TRBJ2-1; 9 positions agree with TRBD2. The CDR3 spans 13 residues. Germline V CDR1 and CDR2: GTSNPN, SVGIG (reference sequence). Trimming took 5 bases from V and 3 from J; bases not matched to a gene: 2. The CDR3 protein is CAWGLASYNEQFF. In DNA form, the CDR3 reads TGTGCCTGGGGACTAGCGAGCTACAATGAGCAGTTCTTC. Combining the CDR3 with reference TRBV30 and TRBJ2-1 gives the whole variable domain SQTIHQWPATLVQPVGSPLSLECTVEGTSNPNLYWYRQAAGRGLQLLFYSVGIGQISSEVPQNLSASRPQDRQFILSSKKLLLSDSGFYLCAWGLASYNEQFFGPGTRLTVL.

The chain carries TRBV2 and TRBJ2-7; perhaps TRBD2 as D (6 bases). CDR1 is SNHLY and CDR2 is FYNNEI in the germline V gene. This CDR3 comprises 15 residues. The V and J ends lost 3 bases and 1 base respectively, with 13 bases between them. CDR3 region: CASSEAAGLSYEQYF. Here the CDR3 DNA reads TGTGCCAGCAGTGAGGCCGCGGGACTGTCCTACGAGCAGTACTTC.

This sequence joins TRBV28 and TRBJ2-7, with 13 bases lining up with TRBD2. Looked up from germline, CDR1 is MDHEN and CDR2 is SYDVKM. The CDR3 covers 16 residues. Trimming at V came to 6 bases and at J to 7 bases, leaving 12 bases not matched to a gene. The CDR3 bases are TGTGCCAGCAGAAAATCCGGACTAGCGGGAGTGGGGGAGCAGTACTTC. It yields the protein CASRKSGLAGVGEQYF.

This chain links TRBV27 with TRBJ1-4, with 8 bases identical to TRBD1. Germline V CDR1 and CDR2: MNHEY, SMNVEV (reference sequence). The CDR3 is 16 amino acids. Losses at the gene ends were 6 bases for V and 0 bases for J; bases not matched to a gene: 6. The CDR3 region has the DNA TGTGCCAGCAGCAAGGACAGGGACACAACTAATGAAAAACTGTTTTTT. Translating gives CASSKDRDTTNEKLFF.

V gene TRBV6-5 combines with J gene TRBJ2-4, with D possibly being TRBD1 (6 bases). From germline, CDR1 is MNHEY and CDR2 SVGAGI. There are 14 residues in the CDR3. V lost 6 bases to trimming and J lost 6 bases, with 15 bases between them. The chain's CDR3 is CASSWNRAGNIQYF. DNA of the CDR3: TGTGCCAGCAGCTGGAACAGGGCTGGAAACATTCAGTACTTC.

This clone was detected only a few times. The chain uses TRBV27 and TRBJ2-5, with 7 bases fitting TRBD1. Near its end, the DNA agrees better with TRBJ2-7, so the J call may be wrong. This CDR3 has 15 amino acids. Per germline, CDR1 MNHEY and CDR2 SMNVEV (reference sequence). The CDR3 DNA sequence: TGTGCCAGCAGGAACGACAGGGTTAAAAGCTACGAGCAGTACTTC. Translating it yields CASRNDRVKSYEQYF.

The gene calls are TRBV10-3 and TRBJ2-7; D unclear. Deletions cut 2 bases from V and 6 bases from J, with 8 bases between. Germline loops: CDR1 ENHRY, CDR2 SYGVKD. This CDR3 is 12 amino acids long. CDR3 region: CAISEEGGEQYF. The CDR3 bases are TGTGCCATCAGTGAGGAAGGTGGCGAGCAGTACTTC.

Regarding this clone: One junction end disagrees with the germline gene, perhaps due to a read error. The V gene is TRBV6-1, the J gene TRBJ2-1, with TRBD2 matching over 13 bases. CDR3 length: 17 amino acids. Germline V gene sequence: CDR1 MNHNS, CDR2 SASEGT. The DNA of the CDR3 is TGCGCCAGCAGTGATCCTGGACTAGCGGGAGATAGCGGGAGGCAGTTCTTC. Translating it yields CASSDPGLAGDSGRQFF.

In its sample, this clone was seen many times. This chain uses TRBV2 with TRBJ2-7; 9 bases agree with TRBD1. The germline V gene has CDR1 SNHLY and CDR2 FYNNEI. Losses at the gene ends were 0 bases for V and 4 bases for J; bases not matched to a gene: 7. The CDR3 is made up of 16 amino acids. The CDR3 region is CASSEAPGTGLYEQYF. As DNA, the CDR3 is TGTGCCAGCAGTGAAGCCCCCGGGACAGGGCTTTACGAGCAGTACTTC. The variable domain in full, with the rest retrieved from reference TRBV2 and TRBJ2-7, is EPEVTQTPSHQVTQMGQEVILRCVPISNHLYFYWYRQILGQKVEFLVSFYNNEISEKSEIFDDQFSVERPDGSNFTLKIRSTKLEDSAMYFCASSEAPGTGLYEQYFGPGTRLTVT.

This chain joins TRBV6-6 and TRBJ2-3; TRBD2 matches at 12 bases. V shed 7 bases and J 7 bases; nucleotides not matched to a gene: 12. CDR1 is MNHNY and CDR2 is SVGAGI in the germline V gene (reference sequence). This CDR3 is built from 16 residues. Written as DNA, the CDR3 is TGTGCCAGCACCAGGCACGGACTAGCGGGACGGCATACGCAGTATTTT. Encoded protein: CASTRHGLAGRHTQYF.

Worth noting for this clone: A much larger clone is a single base away; this may be a read error. The chain recombines TRBV5-6 with TRBJ2-5; D is perhaps TRBD2 (5 bases). This CDR3 is built from 16 residues. Germline CDR1 SGHDT, CDR2 YYEEEE. DNA of the CDR3: TGTGCCAGCAGCCCGGGCCTAGCTCAGCCCCAAGAGGCCCAGTACTTC. This sequence encodes CASSPGLAQPQEAQYF.

V and J are TRBV10-2 and TRBJ2-5; TRBD2 matches 11 bases. CDR3 size: 15 residues. Germline V gives CDR1 WSHSY, CDR2 SAAADI. V was clipped by 5 bases and J by 1 base; unmatched bases: 3. The CDR3 DNA reads as TGCGCCAGCAGTTTAGCGGGAGGGAGCCAAGAGACCCAGTACTTC. This sequence encodes CASSLAGGSQETQYF.

In its sample, this clone was seen a few times. J is TRBJ2-7 and V is TRBV30, with 8 positions matching TRBD2. Germline V gives CDR1 GTSNPN, CDR2 SVGIG (reference sequence). Trimming removed 4 bases from V and 6 bases from J; junction bases left unmatched: 5. This CDR3 comprises 12 residues. Written as DNA, the CDR3 is TGTGCCTGGACACGGGGGGGAGGCGAGCAGTACTTC. Encoded protein: CAWTRGGGEQYF.

The chain's CDR3 is CAWSVEGLNTEAFF. As DNA, the CDR3 is TGTGCCTGGAGTGTAGAGGGGCTGAACACTGAAGCTTTCTTT. J is TRBJ1-1 and V is TRBV30; D perhaps matches TRBD1 (5 bases). Germline V CDR1 and CDR2: GTSNPN, SVGIG (reference sequence). There are 14 residues in the CDR3. Trimming cost V 0 bases and J 0 bases, with 8 bases left between them.